Presented here are 24 T cell receptor beta chains from one specimen sequenced in a study of shared clonotypes between healthy human individuals. The repertoire was sequenced with immunoSEQ multiplex PCR; TCRdb's copy has only in-frame clones and lacks some. The sample carries millions of clones, 85% to 95% recorded once. The sequenced material came from naive CD4+ T cells sorted from blood. Subset reported: CD45RA+ positively selected. These receptors were collected from a man younger than 35 in good health.

This CDR3 is CASSFRDVCYGYTF. The CDR3 nucleotides are TGTGCCAGCAGCTTCCGGGACGTTTGCTATGGCTACACCTTC. This chain links TRBV14 with TRBJ1-2; the D gene is possibly TRBD1 (5 bases). The CDR3 loop spans 14 amino acids. Trimming left V 5 bases short and J 4 bases short, with 14 bases between. CDR1 and CDR2 (germline): SGHDN, FVKESK.

The chain uses TRBV30 and TRBJ1-6; TRBD1 matches 10 bases. Trimming cost V 4 bases and J 6 bases; bases outside gene matches: 15. The CDR3 spans 18 residues. Germline V lookup: CDR1 GTSNPN, CDR2 SVGIG (reference sequence). CDR3 nucleotides: TGTGCCTGGATTGGAGGGGACAGGGGTTTCCGACCTAATTCACCCCTCCACTTT. Its protein product is CAWIGGDRGFRPNSPLHF. The full variable domain, its missing parts supplied by reference TRBV30 and TRBJ1-6, is SQTIHQWPATLVQPVGSPLSLECTVEGTSNPNLYWYRQAAGRGLQLLFYSVGIGQISSEVPQNLSASRPQDRQFILSSKKLLLSDSGFYLCAWIGGDRGFRPNSPLHFGNGTRLTVT.

The chain uses TRBV11-2 and TRBJ1-1; no firm D call. This CDR3 is built from 15 residues. Germline V gives CDR1 SGHAT, CDR2 FQNNGV. Trimming removed 0 bases at V and 0 bases at J, with 8 bases between. CDR3 protein: CASSLDPGMNTEAFF. DNA of the CDR3: TGTGCCAGCAGCTTAGATCCGGGGATGAACACTGAAGCTTTCTTT.

This chain connects TRBV4-1 to TRBJ2-3; D is undetermined. The CDR3 contains 15 residues. Between the trimmed V and J ends, which lost 1 base and 6 bases, there was a span of 14 bases. Looked up from germline, CDR1 is MGHRA and CDR2 is YSYEKL. This CDR3 is CASSQGTAIRDTQYF. The CDR3 DNA is TGCGCCAGCAGCCAAGGGACCGCTATCCGGGATACGCAGTATTTT.

V and J are TRBV19 and TRBJ1-2; tentatively, D is TRBD1 (6 bases). CDR3 size: 15 residues. Deletions cut 8 bases from V and 4 bases from J, with 20 bases between. In germline, CDR1 is LNHDA, CDR2 SQIVND (reference sequence). The CDR3 loop is CASLKGGQSGYGYTF. DNA for the CDR3: TGTGCCAGTCTCAAGGGTGGACAGTCGGGCTATGGCTACACCTTC.

This chain joins TRBV2 and TRBJ2-3, with 13 bases aligning to TRBD2. The CDR3 totals 15 residues. J was trimmed by 6 bases and V by 4 bases; bases with no gene match: 4. Germline V gene data show CDR1 as SNHLY and CDR2 as FYNNEI. CDR3 in DNA: TGTGCCAGCAGTGGGACTAGCGGGAGTTCGGATACGCAGTATTTT. This sequence encodes CASSGTSGSSDTQYF.

The chain recombines TRBV6-6 with TRBJ2-2, with TRBD1 identical over 8 bases. With 6 bases clipped from V and 0 bases from J, the junction kept 3 bases outside the gene matches. This CDR3 is 15 amino acids long. Per the germline V gene, CDR1 is MNHNY and CDR2 is SVGAGI (reference sequence). The CDR3 here is CASRPTGANTGELFF. The CDR3 DNA reads as TGTGCCAGCAGGCCGACAGGGGCGAACACCGGGGAGCTGTTTTTT.

The CDR3 DNA is TGTGCCAGCAGTTTGAGGGGGCCAGATTCACCCCTCCACTTT. It translates to CASSLRGPDSPLHF. V gene TRBV6-5 combines with J gene TRBJ1-6, with 7 positions matching TRBD1. J gave up 8 bases and V 4 bases, and 5 bases lay outside the gene matches. The CDR3 is 14 amino acids. The germline V gene encodes CDR1 MNHEY and CDR2 SVGAGI.

V and J are TRBV6-5 and TRBJ2-1; D assignment may be TRBD1 or TRBD2 (6 bases each). V was trimmed by 5 bases and J by 7 bases, leaving 18 bases between them. The CDR3 length is 15 residues. CDR1 and CDR2 (germline): MNHEY, SVGAGI. CDR3 coding DNA: TGTGCCAGCAGTCCTCCGGGGGCAGGGTTGAATGAGCAGTTCTTC. Translated, it gives CASSPPGAGLNEQFF.

The chain uses TRBV27 and TRBJ2-7; 11 nucleotides align to TRBD1. After removal of 4 bases from V and 7 bases from J, the junction contained 15 bases not matched to a gene. The CDR3 spans 17 residues. CDR1 and CDR2 from the germline V gene are MNHEY and SMNVEV (reference sequence). CDR3 residues: CASSYTHRTGGAGEQYF. CDR3 nucleotide sequence: TGTGCCAGCAGTTACACACACCGGACAGGGGGCGCGGGAGAGCAGTACTTC.

This sequence joins TRBV30 and TRBJ2-5, with 8 bases matching TRBD2. J was trimmed by 5 bases and V by 0 bases; bases with no gene match: 8. The CDR3 runs 15 residues. Germline V gene data show CDR1 as GTSNPN and CDR2 as SVGIG (reference sequence). CDR3: CAWSVGTGGLETQYF. The CDR3 region has the DNA TGTGCCTGGAGTGTCGGAACGGGAGGGTTGGAGACCCAGTACTTC.

This clone was recorded once. The genes are TRBV30 and TRBJ1-4; D gene unclear. V was pared by 2 bases and J by 0 bases, with 10 bases between. This CDR3 spans 15 amino acids. CDR1 and CDR2 (germline): GTSNPN, SVGIG (reference sequence). The CDR3 bases are TGTGCCTGGAGTATCGCGCGTCCAACTAATGAAAAACTGTTTTTT. Its translation: CAWSIARPTNEKLFF. The entire variable domain, with the rest obtained from reference TRBV30 and TRBJ1-4, is as follows: SQTIHQWPATLVQPVGSPLSLECTVEGTSNPNLYWYRQAAGRGLQLLFYSVGIGQISSEVPQNLSASRPQDRQFILSSKKLLLSDSGFYLCAWSIARPTNEKLFFGSGTQLSVL.

The V gene is TRBV28, the J gene TRBJ1-6; 9 nucleotides agree with TRBD1. The CDR3 loop spans 15 amino acids. CDR1 is MDHEN and CDR2 is SYDVKM in the germline V gene. The V segment lost 7 bases and the J segment 9 bases; nucleotides outside the gene matches: 10. The CDR3 coding sequence is TGTGCCAGCATTCCTAACCGGGACAGGGTTTCACCCCTCCACTTT. This sequence encodes CASIPNRDRVSPLHF.

This chain links TRBV7-2 with TRBJ2-7; 9 bases fit TRBD2. CDR1 and CDR2 from the germline V gene are SGHTA and FQGNSA. The length of the CDR3 is 16 residues. Losses at the gene ends were 5 bases for V and 5 bases for J; bases not matched to a gene: 13. CDR3 sequence (DNA): TGTGCCAGCAGCAATACTCCGGGACTAGCCGTGAACGAGCAGTACTTC. Protein sequence: CASSNTPGLAVNEQYF.

The rearrangement uses TRBV19 and TRBJ2-2; 9 bases are shared with TRBD1. The length of the CDR3 is 17 residues. Germline CDR1 reads LNHDA; CDR2 reads SQIVND (reference sequence). V gave up 6 bases and J gave up 4 bases; unmatched junction bases: 12. DNA of the CDR3: TGTGCCAGTAGCATATCTACAGGGGGCTGGGGCACCGGGGAGCTGTTTTTT. The encoded protein is CASSISTGGWGTGELFF. The full variable domain, its missing parts supplied by reference TRBV19 and TRBJ2-2, is DGGITQSPKYLFRKEGQNVTLSCEQNLNHDAMYWYRQDPGQGLRLIYYSQIVNDFQKGDIAEGYSVSREKKESFPLTVTSAQKNPTAFYLCASSISTGGWGTGELFFGEGSRLTVL.

The CDR3 bases are TGTGCCAGCAGTTTACCCGGAAACAGGGTGGGCTACACCTTC. It specifies CASSLPGNRVGYTF. V gene TRBV28 combines with J gene TRBJ1-2; D perhaps matches TRBD1 (6 bases). Germline V gene data show CDR1 as MDHEN and CDR2 as SYDVKM. This CDR3 spans 14 amino acids. Trimming removed 2 bases at V and 8 bases at J, with 15 bases between.

This rearrangement joins TRBV4-3 to TRBJ1-5; a weak D match, TRBD1 (5 bases). The CDR3 is 15 residues long. V gave up 0 bases and J gave up 4 bases, with 10 bases separating them. Germline V gene sequence: CDR1 LGHNA, CDR2 YSLEER. DNA for the CDR3: TGCGCCAGCAGCCAAGACCCGGGGGTGAATCAGCCCCAGCATTTT. Its protein product is CASSQDPGVNQPQHF.

The V and J genes are TRBV19 and TRBJ1-1; 10 bases map to TRBD1. V was clipped by 6 bases and J by 2 bases; unmatched bases: 3. The CDR3 has 14 amino acids. Germline V CDR1 and CDR2: LNHDA, SQIVND (reference sequence). For the CDR3, the DNA is TGTGCCAGTAGCGGACAGGGGGGAAACACTGAAGCTTTCTTT. Amino acid sequence: CASSGQGGNTEAFF.

The V and J genes are TRBV6-1 and TRBJ1-2; D gene uncertain. The CDR3 totals 14 residues. Germline V gene data show CDR1 as MNHNS and CDR2 as SASEGT. Trimming stripped 7 bases from V and 1 base from J, with 13 bases between. The CDR3 coding sequence is TGTGCCAGCAAGGAGAAATGGATTAACTATGGCTACACCTTC. Amino acids: CASKEKWINYGYTF.

V usage is TRBV9 and J usage is TRBJ2-5; 10 positions agree with TRBD1. CDR1 and CDR2 from the germline V gene are SGDLS and YYNGEE. This CDR3 is 17 amino acids long. V was clipped by 0 bases and J by 1 base; unmatched bases: 6. The CDR3 DNA follows: TGTGCCAGCAGCGTAGGTGTCCGGGACAGGGGCCAAGAGACCCAGTACTTC. It codes for CASSVGVRDRGQETQYF.

This sequence joins TRBV11-3 and TRBJ1-3; D gene uncertain. Trimming removed 2 bases at V and 2 bases at J, with 16 bases between. This CDR3 contains 17 residues. Germline values: CDR1 SGHNT, CDR2 YENEEA. DNA for the CDR3: TGTGCCAGCAGCTTATACTCTTCCTCCGGGACTGGAAACACCATATATTTT. Translation: CASSLYSSSGTGNTIYF.

V and J are TRBV5-1 and TRBJ2-3, with TRBD2 identical over 8 bases. This CDR3 is 17 amino acids long. Germline V lookup: CDR1 SGHRS, CDR2 YFSETQ. Unmatched junction bases numbered 13, after V lost 4 bases and J lost 3 bases. DNA of the CDR3: TGCGCCAGCAGCCTCGGGAGTAGCGGGATCGGAACAGATACGCAGTATTTT. This gives the protein CASSLGSSGIGTDTQYF.

The chain combines TRBV30 with TRBJ2-7; D gene unclear. The V and J ends lost 4 bases and 2 bases respectively, with 9 bases between them. Germline V gives CDR1 GTSNPN, CDR2 SVGIG (reference sequence). The CDR3 totals 12 residues. The CDR3 region is CAWKYGAYEQYF. In DNA form, the CDR3 reads TGTGCCTGGAAATACGGAGCCTACGAGCAGTACTTC. The full variable domain, its missing parts supplied by reference TRBV30 and TRBJ2-7, is SQTIHQWPATLVQPVGSPLSLECTVEGTSNPNLYWYRQAAGRGLQLLFYSVGIGQISSEVPQNLSASRPQDRQFILSSKKLLLSDSGFYLCAWKYGAYEQYFGPGTRLTVT.

Note on this clone: Distinct nucleotide sequences in the sample also encode this CDR3. V gene TRBV19 combines with J gene TRBJ1-1; D possibly corresponds to TRBD1 (6 bases). From germline, CDR1 is LNHDA and CDR2 SQIVND (reference sequence). Trimming removed 1 base from V and 1 base from J, with 7 bases in between. The CDR3 runs to 14 residues. The CDR3 spells CASSIVTGNTEAFF. The CDR3 DNA reads TGTGCCAGTAGTATAGTGACAGGGAACACTGAAGCTTTCTTT.